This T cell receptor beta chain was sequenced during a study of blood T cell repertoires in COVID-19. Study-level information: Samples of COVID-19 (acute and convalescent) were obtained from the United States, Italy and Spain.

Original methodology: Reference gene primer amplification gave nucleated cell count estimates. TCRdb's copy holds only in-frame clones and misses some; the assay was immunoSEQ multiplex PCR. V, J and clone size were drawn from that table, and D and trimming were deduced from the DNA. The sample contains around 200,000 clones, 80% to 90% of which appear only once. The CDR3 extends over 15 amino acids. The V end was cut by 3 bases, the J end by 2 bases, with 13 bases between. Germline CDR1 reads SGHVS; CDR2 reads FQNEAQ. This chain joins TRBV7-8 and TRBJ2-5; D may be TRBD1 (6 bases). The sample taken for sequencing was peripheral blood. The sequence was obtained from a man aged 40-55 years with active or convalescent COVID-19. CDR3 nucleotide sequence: TGTGCCAGCAGCTTCGTGGGGGCCTTGCAAGAGACCCAGTACTTC. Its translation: CASSFVGALQETQYF.